These T cell receptor beta chains were read from a single sample in a study of metastatic and nonmetastatic thyroid tumors. With MiXCR, TCRdb reprocessed the PCR reads. The sample lists some 2,500 clones, around 28% occurring once. Material: tumor tissue. The receptors were sampled from a female donor with papillary thyroid cancer or a benign thyroid nodule (not recorded which). Some clones in this sample may be carry-over from other donors' samples. The CDR3 runs from the conserved cysteine through the conserved F or W. A D gene is named only where the DNA matches it firmly. The size field is filled for only some rows; it gives once, few, many or a size class.

v_gene: TRBV12-3/TRBV12-4; d_gene: -; j_gene: TRBJ1-2; abundance: -; CDR3nt: TGTGCCAGCAGTCCCGGGACCGCCTATGGCTACACCTTC; CDR3aa: CASSPGTAYGYTF
v_gene: TRBV11-3; d_gene: TRBD2; j_gene: TRBJ2-1; abundance: many; CDR3nt: TGTGCCAGCAGCCTAGGGGTGGCTAGCGGGAACAATGAGCAGTTCTTC; CDR3aa: CASSLGVASGNNEQFF
v_gene: TRBV5-1; d_gene: -; j_gene: TRBJ1-3; abundance: -; CDR3nt: TGCGCCAGCAGCTTGACAGGGTCTGGAAACACCATATATTTT; CDR3aa: CASSLTGSGNTIYF
v_gene: TRBV5-1; d_gene: TRBD1; j_gene: TRBJ2-5; abundance: -; CDR3nt: TGCGCCAGCAGTCCCGGGACAGGGGTCGAGACCCAGTACTTC; CDR3aa: CASSPGTGVETQYF
v_gene: TRBV19; d_gene: -; j_gene: TRBJ1-6; abundance: -; CDR3nt: TGTGCCAGTAGCATCCCCGGGACGGCTTATTCACCCCTCCACTTT; CDR3aa: CASSIPGTAYSPLHF
v_gene: TRBV20-1; d_gene: TRBD2; j_gene: TRBJ2-3; abundance: -; CDR3nt: TGCAGTGCTAGAGTATTAGCGGGAGGGCGGCCCACAGATACGCAGTATTTT; CDR3aa: CSARVLAGGRPTDTQYF
v_gene: TRBV2; d_gene: TRBD1; j_gene: TRBJ2-2; abundance: few; CDR3nt: TGTGCCAGTCAGGGAGTCGGGACAGCGAACACCGGGGAGCTGTTTTTT; CDR3aa: CASQGVGTANTGELFF
v_gene: TRBV27; d_gene: -; j_gene: TRBJ1-6; abundance: few; CDR3nt: TGTGCCAGCAGTTTAAGGATGGGGGGTGAAAATTCACCCCTCCACTTT; CDR3aa: CASSLRMGGENSPLHF
v_gene: TRBV6-2/TRBV6-3; d_gene: -; j_gene: TRBJ2-3; abundance: few; CDR3nt: TGTGCCAGCAGTTACTCGATCCAGGGTCCGACAGATACGCAGTATTTT; CDR3aa: CASSYSIQGPTDTQYF
v_gene: TRBV5-6; d_gene: -; j_gene: TRBJ2-7; abundance: -; CDR3nt: TGTGCCAGCAGCTCGACAGGTTACGCATACGAGCAGTACTTC; CDR3aa: CASSSTGYAYEQYF
v_gene: TRBV12-3/TRBV12-4; d_gene: -; j_gene: TRBJ2-7; abundance: -; CDR3nt: TGTGCCAGCAGTTTAGCAGGGGCAGGTGAGCAGTACTTC; CDR3aa: CASSLAGAGEQYF
v_gene: TRBV27; d_gene: -; j_gene: TRBJ2-7; abundance: many; CDR3nt: TGTGCCAGCAGTCACTGGGACGAACCCCGAGGGTACGAGCAGTACTTC; CDR3aa: CASSHWDEPRGYEQYF
v_gene: TRBV18; d_gene: -; j_gene: TRBJ1-6; abundance: few; CDR3nt: TGTGCCAGCTCACCACAGGGGAATTCACCCCTCCACTTT; CDR3aa: CASSPQGNSPLHF
v_gene: TRBV12-3/TRBV12-4; d_gene: -; j_gene: TRBJ2-6; abundance: -; CDR3nt: TGTGCCAGCAGTTTATTTTGGGGGACTGGGGCCAACGTCCTGACTTTC; CDR3aa: CASSLFWGTGANVLTF
v_gene: TRBV25-1; d_gene: -; j_gene: TRBJ2-1; abundance: few; CDR3nt: TGTGCCAGCAGTCTTCGGAGGGCCCGGAGCTACAATGAGCAGTTCTTC; CDR3aa: CASSLRRARSYNEQFF
v_gene: TRBV6-1; d_gene: -; j_gene: TRBJ1-1; abundance: -; CDR3nt: TGTGCCAGCAGTGAAAGGGGCAGGAAAGCTTTCTTT; CDR3aa: CASSERGRKAFF
v_gene: TRBV12-3/TRBV12-4; d_gene: -; j_gene: TRBJ2-2; abundance: few; CDR3nt: TGTGCCAGCAGTTTTGGTCCTAGCACCGGCTACACCGGGGAGCTGTTTTTT; CDR3aa: CASSFGPSTGYTGELFF
v_gene: TRBV5-1; d_gene: TRBD2; j_gene: TRBJ2-7; abundance: -; CDR3nt: TGCGCCAGCAGCCCCGCCGGGACTAGCGCCGCTAACTCCTACGAGCAGTACTTC; CDR3aa: CASSPAGTSAANSYEQYF
v_gene: TRBV27; d_gene: -; j_gene: TRBJ2-7; abundance: -; CDR3nt: TGTGCCAGCAGTTTCTCGGAAACCCTCTCCTACGAGCAGTACTTC; CDR3aa: CASSFSETLSYEQYF
v_gene: TRBV28; d_gene: -; j_gene: TRBJ2-7; abundance: few; CDR3nt: TGTGCCAGCAGGGTAACAACAGGGACGCACGAGCAGTACTTC; CDR3aa: CASRVTTGTHEQYF
v_gene: TRBV12-3/TRBV12-4; d_gene: -; j_gene: TRBJ1-6; abundance: -; CDR3nt: TGTGCCAGCAGTTTAAACCCTCCATATTCACCCCTCCACTTT; CDR3aa: CASSLNPPYSPLHF
v_gene: TRBV27; d_gene: TRBD2; j_gene: TRBJ2-7; abundance: many; CDR3nt: TGTGCCAGCAGTTCAGGAGCGGGGGAAACTCCCTACGAGCAGTACTTC; CDR3aa: CASSSGAGETPYEQYF
v_gene: TRBV11-2; d_gene: -; j_gene: TRBJ2-7; abundance: many; CDR3nt: TGTGCCAGCAGCTTTTGGCTGGGTCCATACGAGCAGTACTTC; CDR3aa: CASSFWLGPYEQYF
v_gene: TRBV12-3/TRBV12-4; d_gene: TRBD2; j_gene: TRBJ2-1; abundance: -; CDR3nt: TGTGCGGCCGGGACTAGCTACAATGAGCAGTTCTTC; CDR3aa: CAAGTSYNEQFF
v_gene: TRBV20-1; d_gene: -; j_gene: TRBJ2-1; abundance: once; CDR3nt: TGCAGTGCTGCATTGGAGAATGAGCAGTTCTTC; CDR3aa: CSAALENEQFF
v_gene: TRBV10-2; d_gene: -; j_gene: TRBJ1-4; abundance: medium-sized; CDR3nt: TGCGCCAGCACAGGGCACCTTAATGAAAAACTGTTTTTT; CDR3aa: CASTGHLNEKLFF
v_gene: TRBV6-9; d_gene: TRBD2; j_gene: TRBJ2-1; abundance: few; CDR3nt: TGCGCCAGCAGCTCCGGAGGACTAGCGGGAGTTAGTGAGCAGTTCTTC; CDR3aa: CASSSGGLAGVSEQFF
v_gene: TRBV28; d_gene: -; j_gene: TRBJ1-3; abundance: -; CDR3nt: TGTGCCAGCATTACACAGAGCTCTGTAAACACCATATATTTT; CDR3aa: CASITQSSVNTIYF
v_gene: TRBV11-2; d_gene: -; j_gene: TRBJ2-2; abundance: -; CDR3nt: TGTGCCAGCAGCCGCACAGGATTTACCGGGGAGCTGTTTTTT; CDR3aa: CASSRTGFTGELFF
v_gene: TRBV20-1; d_gene: TRBD1; j_gene: TRBJ1-6; abundance: once; CDR3nt: TGCAGTGCTAAGGACAGGGCGATTAATTCACCCCTCCACTTT; CDR3aa: CSAKDRAINSPLHF
v_gene: TRBV7-2; d_gene: -; j_gene: TRBJ1-2; abundance: few; CDR3nt: TGTGCCAGCAGCTTAACCAGGGAAGGCTACACCTTC; CDR3aa: CASSLTREGYTF
v_gene: TRBV28; d_gene: TRBD2; j_gene: TRBJ2-7; abundance: few; CDR3nt: TGTGCCAGCAACGCGGGGGGGAACAACATTCCCTACGAGCAGTACTTC; CDR3aa: CASNAGGNNIPYEQYF
v_gene: TRBV6-6; d_gene: -; j_gene: TRBJ1-2; abundance: -; CDR3nt: TGTGCCAGCAGTTACAACCCTGCAGGGCGTAATCTGGATGGCTACACCTTC; CDR3aa: CASSYNPAGRNLDGYTF
v_gene: TRBV11-2; d_gene: -; j_gene: TRBJ2-5; abundance: few; CDR3nt: TGTGCCAGCAGCCCCCGGATAGCAGGAGATTCAGAGACCCAGTACTTC; CDR3aa: CASSPRIAGDSETQYF
v_gene: TRBV4-2; d_gene: -; j_gene: TRBJ1-5; abundance: -; CDR3nt: TGTGCCAGCAGCCCCACCCTTGACACAAGCAATCAGCCCCAGCATTTT; CDR3aa: CASSPTLDTSNQPQHF
v_gene: TRBV6-6; d_gene: TRBD1; j_gene: TRBJ1-2; abundance: -; CDR3nt: TGTGCCAGCAGTGACTCAGGGGGGAGCTACACCTTC; CDR3aa: CASSDSGGSYTF
v_gene: TRBV27; d_gene: TRBD1; j_gene: TRBJ2-6; abundance: -; CDR3nt: TGTGCCAGCAGTTCGCGGACAGGGCCATTCTCTGGGGCCAACGTCCTGACTTTC; CDR3aa: CASSSRTGPFSGANVLTF
v_gene: TRBV10-3; d_gene: -; j_gene: TRBJ2-3; abundance: large; CDR3nt: TGTGCCATCAGTGAGTCGATTGCTAGCGCCACAGATACGCAGTATTTT; CDR3aa: CAISESIASATDTQYF
v_gene: TRBV6-1; d_gene: -; j_gene: TRBJ2-7; abundance: -; CDR3nt: TGTGCCAGCAGTGATCGGCAGACCTACGAGCAGTACTTC; CDR3aa: CASSDRQTYEQYF